This T cell receptor (beta chain) is drawn from a study of T-cell reconstitution after alpha-beta-depleted transplantation in children. Worth noting for this clonotype: As yet, its antigen is unknown. Possible read error: a much larger clone is one base away.

V was pared by 5 bases and J by 6 bases, with 11 bases between. The germline gives CDR1 MGHDK, CDR2 SYGVNS. The CDR3 has 12 amino acids. Preparing the TCRbeta library involved the use of unique molecular identifiers. MiXCR was run by TCRdb on the PCR reads, yielding one entry per CDR3 protein. This table has 600,000 or so distinct CDR3 sequences, roughly 23% appearing once. General study results and limits: Roughly two months post-transplant, alpha-beta T cells reportedly originated from several hundred graft clones that had expanded. Newly produced T cells mostly provided counts and TCRbeta diversity after one year, as hyperexpanded clones declined.

The origin of this receptor is a boy under two years old who had a stem cell transplant for acute myeloid leukemia, so the T cells may come from the graft donor. The sample was PBMCs, mostly from graft donor cells, taken 360 days after TCRalphabeta/CD19-depleted stem cell transplant. The J gene is TRBJ2-7, the V gene TRBV25-1; TRBD1 or TRBD2 may be the D gene (5 bases each). The CDR3 coding sequence is TGTGCCAGCAGTTCCACTAGGGGCGAGCAGTACTTC. It translates to CASSSTRGEQYF.